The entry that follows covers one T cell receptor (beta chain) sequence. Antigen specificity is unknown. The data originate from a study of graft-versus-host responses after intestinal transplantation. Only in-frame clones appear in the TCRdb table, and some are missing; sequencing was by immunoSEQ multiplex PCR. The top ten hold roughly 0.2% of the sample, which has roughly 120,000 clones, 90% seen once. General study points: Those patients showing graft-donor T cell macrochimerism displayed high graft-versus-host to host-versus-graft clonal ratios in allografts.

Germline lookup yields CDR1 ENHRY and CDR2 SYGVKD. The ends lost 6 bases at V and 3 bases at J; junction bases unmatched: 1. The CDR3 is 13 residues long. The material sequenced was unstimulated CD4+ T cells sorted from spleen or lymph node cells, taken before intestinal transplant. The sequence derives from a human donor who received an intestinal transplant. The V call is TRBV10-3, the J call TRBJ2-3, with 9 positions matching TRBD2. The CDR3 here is CAISAGGTDTQYF. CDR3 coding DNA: TGTGCCATCAGCGCGGGGGGGACAGATACGCAGTATTTT.